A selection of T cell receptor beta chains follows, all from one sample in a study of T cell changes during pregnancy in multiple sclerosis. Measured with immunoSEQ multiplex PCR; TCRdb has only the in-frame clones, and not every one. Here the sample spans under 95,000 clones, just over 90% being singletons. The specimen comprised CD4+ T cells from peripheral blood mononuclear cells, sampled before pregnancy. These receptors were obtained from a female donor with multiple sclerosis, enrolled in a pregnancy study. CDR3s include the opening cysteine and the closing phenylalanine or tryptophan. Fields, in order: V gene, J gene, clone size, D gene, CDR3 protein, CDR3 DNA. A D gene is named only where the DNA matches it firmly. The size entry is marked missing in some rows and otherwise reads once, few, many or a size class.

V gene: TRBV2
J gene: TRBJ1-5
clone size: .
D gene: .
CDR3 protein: CASSTAPGKGQPQHF
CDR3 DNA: TGTGCCAGCAGCACCGCACCCGGGAAAGGACAGCCCCAGCATTTT

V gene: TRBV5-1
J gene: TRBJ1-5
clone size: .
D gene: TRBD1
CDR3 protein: CASSFTGGGNQPQHF
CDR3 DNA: TGCGCCAGCAGCTTTACAGGGGGCGGAAATCAGCCCCAGCATTTT

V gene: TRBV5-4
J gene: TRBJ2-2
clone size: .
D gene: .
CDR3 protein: CASSLALGPTGELFF
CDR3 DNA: TGTGCCAGCAGCTTGGCCCTGGGCCCCACCGGGGAGCTGTTTTTT

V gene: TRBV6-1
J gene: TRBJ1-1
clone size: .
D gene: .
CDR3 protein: CASSETGPTSEAFF
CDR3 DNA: TGTGCCAGCAGTGAAACAGGGCCGACAAGTGAAGCTTTCTTT

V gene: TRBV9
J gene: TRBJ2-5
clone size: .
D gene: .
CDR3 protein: CASSVGGAGKETQYF
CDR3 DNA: TGTGCCAGCAGCGTAGGAGGGGCGGGAAAAGAGACCCAGTACTTC

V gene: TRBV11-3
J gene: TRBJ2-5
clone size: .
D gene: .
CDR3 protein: CASGLSSRETQYF
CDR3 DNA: TGTGCCAGCGGGCTATCGTCCCGAGAGACCCAGTACTTC

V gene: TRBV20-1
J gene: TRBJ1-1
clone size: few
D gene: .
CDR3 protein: CSARRIREAFF
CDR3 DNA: TGCAGTGCTAGGCGGATTAGAGAAGCTTTCTTT

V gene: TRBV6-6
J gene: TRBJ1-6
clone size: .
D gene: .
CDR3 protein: CASSSNNSPLHF
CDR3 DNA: TGTGCCAGCAGCTCTAATAATTCACCCCTCCACTTT

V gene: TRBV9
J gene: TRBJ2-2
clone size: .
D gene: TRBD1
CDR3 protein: CASSPQGRGRFGELFF
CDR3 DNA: TGTGCCAGCAGCCCCCAGGGTAGGGGGCGATTCGGGGAGCTGTTTTTT

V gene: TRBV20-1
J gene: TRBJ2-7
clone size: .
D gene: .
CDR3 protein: CSGVGGYEQYF
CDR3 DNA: TGCAGTGGCGTCGGGGGCTACGAGCAGTACTTC

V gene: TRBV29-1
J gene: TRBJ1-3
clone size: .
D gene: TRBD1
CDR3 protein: CSAIDRGGGNTIYF
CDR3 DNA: TGCAGCGCGATAGACAGGGGAGGAGGAAACACCATATATTTT

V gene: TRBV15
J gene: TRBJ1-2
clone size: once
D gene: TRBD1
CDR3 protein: CATSLGQGASGYTF
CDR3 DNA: TGTGCCACCAGCCTGGGACAGGGGGCCTCTGGCTACACCTTC

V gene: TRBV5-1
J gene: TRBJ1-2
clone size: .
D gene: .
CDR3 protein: CASSLQLTESYGYTF
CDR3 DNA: TGCGCCAGCAGCTTACAGTTGACAGAGTCCTATGGCTACACCTTC

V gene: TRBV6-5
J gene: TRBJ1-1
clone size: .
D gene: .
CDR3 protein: CASSYSRLNTEAFF
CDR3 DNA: TGTGCCAGCAGTTACTCGAGATTGAACACTGAAGCTTTCTTT

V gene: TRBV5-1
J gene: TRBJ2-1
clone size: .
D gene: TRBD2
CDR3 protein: CASSLASGDYNEQFF
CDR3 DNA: TGCGCCAGCAGCCTCGCGAGCGGGGACTACAATGAGCAGTTCTTC

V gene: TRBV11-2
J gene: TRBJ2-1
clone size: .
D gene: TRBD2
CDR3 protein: CASSLSSGGQGFEQFF
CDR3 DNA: TGTGCCAGCAGCCTCAGCTCGGGGGGGCAAGGCTTTGAGCAGTTCTTC

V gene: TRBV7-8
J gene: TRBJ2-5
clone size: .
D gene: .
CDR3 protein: CASSLAVRQETQYF
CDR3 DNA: TGTGCCAGCAGCTTAGCGGTCAGACAAGAGACCCAGTACTTC

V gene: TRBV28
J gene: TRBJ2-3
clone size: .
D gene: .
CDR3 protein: CASSSYRATDTQYF
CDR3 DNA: TGTGCCAGCAGTTCATACAGGGCCACAGATACGCAGTATTTT

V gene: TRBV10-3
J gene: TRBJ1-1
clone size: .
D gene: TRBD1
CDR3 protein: CAIGSGQMNTEAFF
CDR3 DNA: TGTGCCATCGGGTCGGGACAGATGAACACTGAAGCTTTCTTT

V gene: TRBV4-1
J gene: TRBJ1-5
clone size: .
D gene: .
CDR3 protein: CASSQFFPSNQPQHF
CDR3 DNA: TGCGCCAGCAGCCAATTCTTTCCGAGCAATCAGCCCCAGCATTTT

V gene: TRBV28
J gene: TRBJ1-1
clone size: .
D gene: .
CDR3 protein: CASSLAGWSRDTEAFF
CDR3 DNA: TGTGCCAGCAGTTTAGCAGGGTGGAGCAGGGACACTGAAGCTTTCTTT

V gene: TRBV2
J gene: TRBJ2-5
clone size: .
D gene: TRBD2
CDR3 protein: CATGTSGRAGETQYF
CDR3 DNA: TGTGCCACCGGGACTAGCGGGAGGGCGGGAGAGACCCAGTACTTC

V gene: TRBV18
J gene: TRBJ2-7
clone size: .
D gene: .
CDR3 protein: CASSPRSGISYEQYF
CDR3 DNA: TGTGCCAGCTCACCACGATCGGGGATATCCTACGAGCAGTACTTC

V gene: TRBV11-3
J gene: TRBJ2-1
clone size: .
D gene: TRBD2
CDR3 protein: CASSPFRTSGGSYNEQFF
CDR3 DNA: TGTGCCAGCAGCCCCTTCCGGACTAGCGGGGGCTCCTACAATGAGCAGTTCTTC

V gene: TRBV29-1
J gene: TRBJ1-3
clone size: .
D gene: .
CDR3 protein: CSVVWTIGKGTIYF
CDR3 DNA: TGCAGCGTTGTTTGGACAATAGGAAAGGGCACCATATATTTT

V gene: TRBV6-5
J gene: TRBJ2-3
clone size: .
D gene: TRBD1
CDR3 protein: CASSLQGASTDTQYF
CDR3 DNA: TGTGCCAGCAGCCTACAGGGGGCGAGCACAGATACGCAGTATTTT

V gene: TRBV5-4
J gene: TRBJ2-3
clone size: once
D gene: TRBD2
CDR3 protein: CASSLAPLAGRGDTQYF
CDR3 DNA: TGTGCCAGCAGCTTGGCCCCACTAGCGGGAAGAGGAGATACGCAGTATTTT

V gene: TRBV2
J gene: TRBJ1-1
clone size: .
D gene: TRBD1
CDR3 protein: CASNQQGAVNTEAFF
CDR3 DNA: TGTGCCAGCAACCAACAGGGGGCTGTGAACACTGAAGCTTTCTTT

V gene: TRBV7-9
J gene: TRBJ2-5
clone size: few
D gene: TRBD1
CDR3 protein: CASMRGTGETQYF
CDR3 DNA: TGTGCCAGCATGAGGGGGACAGGGGAGACCCAGTACTTC

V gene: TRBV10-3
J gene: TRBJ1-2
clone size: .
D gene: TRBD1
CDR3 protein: CAISGRWDRGNYGYTF
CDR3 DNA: TGTGCCATCAGTGGAAGATGGGACAGGGGGAACTATGGCTACACCTTC

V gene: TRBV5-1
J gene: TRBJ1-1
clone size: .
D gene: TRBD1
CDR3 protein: CASSSGQGESWNTEAFF
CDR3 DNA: TGCGCCAGCAGCTCGGGACAGGGAGAATCTTGGAACACTGAAGCTTTCTTT

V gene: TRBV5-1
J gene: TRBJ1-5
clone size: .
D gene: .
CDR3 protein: CASSFGGSGNQPQHF
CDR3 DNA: TGCGCCAGCAGCTTTGGAGGGTCCGGGAATCAGCCCCAGCATTTT

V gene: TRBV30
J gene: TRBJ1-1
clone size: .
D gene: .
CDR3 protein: CAWWRVGALNTEAFF
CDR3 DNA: TGTGCCTGGTGGAGGGTTGGTGCCTTGAACACTGAAGCTTTCTTT

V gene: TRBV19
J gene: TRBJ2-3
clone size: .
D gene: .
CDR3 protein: CASSIDRVSTDTQYF
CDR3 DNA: TGTGCCAGTAGTATAGATCGAGTTAGCACAGATACGCAGTATTTT

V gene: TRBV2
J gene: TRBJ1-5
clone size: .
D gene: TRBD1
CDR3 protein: CASSEGLPGGASQPQHF
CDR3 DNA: TGTGCCAGCAGTGAAGGTCTTCCAGGGGGCGCCTCTCAGCCCCAGCATTTT

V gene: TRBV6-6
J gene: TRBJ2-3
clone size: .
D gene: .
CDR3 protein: CASSYGAGAYTDTQYF
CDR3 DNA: TGTGCCAGCAGTTACGGGGCGGGGGCGTACACAGATACGCAGTATTTT

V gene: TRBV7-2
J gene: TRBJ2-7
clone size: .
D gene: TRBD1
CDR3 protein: CASSTIGQGTYEQYF
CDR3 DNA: TGTGCCAGCAGCACTATTGGACAGGGGACGTACGAGCAGTACTTC

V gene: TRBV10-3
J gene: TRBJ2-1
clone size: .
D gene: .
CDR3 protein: CAISADLAFMVDNEQFF
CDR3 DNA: TGTGCCATCAGTGCAGATCTAGCGTTCATGGTTGACAATGAGCAGTTCTTC

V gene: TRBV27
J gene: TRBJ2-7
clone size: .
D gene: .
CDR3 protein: CASSLRGDYEQYF
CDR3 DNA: TGTGCCAGCAGTTTACGGGGAGACTACGAGCAGTACTTC

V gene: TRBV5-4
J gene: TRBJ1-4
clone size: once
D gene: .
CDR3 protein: CASSSGGTNEKLFF
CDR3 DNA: TGTGCCAGCAGCTCGGGGGGGACTAATGAAAAACTGTTTTTT

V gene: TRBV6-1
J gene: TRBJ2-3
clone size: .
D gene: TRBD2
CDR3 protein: CASSEALAGGTDTQYF
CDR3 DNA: TGTGCCAGCAGTGAAGCACTAGCGGGGGGCACAGATACGCAGTATTTT

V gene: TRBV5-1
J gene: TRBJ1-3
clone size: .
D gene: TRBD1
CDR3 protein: CASSGTDTSSGNTIYF
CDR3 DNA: TGCGCCAGCAGCGGGACAGACACCTCCTCTGGAAACACCATATATTTT

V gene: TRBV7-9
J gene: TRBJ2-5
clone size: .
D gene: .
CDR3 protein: CASSFGLQETQYF
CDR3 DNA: TGTGCCAGCAGCTTCGGACTTCAAGAGACCCAGTACTTC

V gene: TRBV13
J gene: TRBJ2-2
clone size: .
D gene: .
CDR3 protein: CASSFDTGELFF
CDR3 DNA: TGTGCCAGCAGCTTCGACACCGGGGAGCTGTTTTTT

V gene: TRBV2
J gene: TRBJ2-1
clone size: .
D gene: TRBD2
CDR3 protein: CASSGSGGVYNEQFF
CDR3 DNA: TGTGCCAGCAGTGGTAGCGGGGGGGTATACAATGAGCAGTTCTTC